The 18 T cell receptor beta chains below all came from one sample that was sequenced in a study of T cells in Graves' hyperthyroidism and ophthalmopathy. Amplification yielded TCR beta CDR3 regions, with RNA transcripts as the source. In the first-round RT-PCR of the TCR CDR3, the HTBI primer set was used. One entry per CDR3 protein, called by TCRdb with MiXCR from the multiplex PCR reads. Seen here are about 350,000 distinct CDR3 sequences, about a sixth observed once, and the top ten hold 15% to 18%. Material: blood. The receptors come from a woman aged 40 to 49 with Graves' ophthalmopathy.

This clonotype appeared many times. J is TRBJ2-7 and V is TRBV7-9; 10 positions agree with TRBD2. The J segment lost 1 base and the V segment lost 5 bases, leaving 5 bases of the junction unmatched. The germline CDR1 and CDR2 sequences are SEHNR and FQNEAQ (reference sequence). This CDR3 has 15 residues. CDR3 amino acids: CASSLTSGTSYEQYF. DNA for the CDR3: TGTGCCAGCAGCCTCACTAGCGGGACTTCCTACGAGCAGTACTTC.

The rearrangement uses TRBV25-1 and TRBJ2-7; no clear D gene. CDR1 is MGHDK, CDR2 SYGVNS, per germline. With 4 bases removed from V and 3 bases from J, the gap between germline ends came to 7 bases. The CDR3 length is 12 residues. DNA of the CDR3: TGTGCCAGCAGTGCTCACTTCTACGAGCAGTACTTC. Its protein is CASSAHFYEQYF.

In its sample, this clonotype was seen many times. CDR3 region: CASSIRGGTQPQHF. The CDR3 DNA follows: TGTGCCAGTAGTATCCGTGGGGGTACTCAGCCCCAGCATTTT. The chain couples TRBV19 to TRBJ1-5, with D possibly being TRBD1 (5 bases). The CDR3 spans 14 residues. V lost 3 bases and J 6 bases, leaving 12 bases between the germline ends. Germline V gives CDR1 LNHDA, CDR2 SQIVND (reference sequence).

This clonotype has ten or more counts. The chain has TRBV6-1 and TRBJ1-1; D perhaps matches TRBD1 (6 bases). CDR1 is MNHNS, CDR2 SASEGT, per germline. This CDR3 comprises 15 residues. V was cut by 6 bases and J by 1 base, with 15 bases left in between. CDR3 sequence reads: CASRALTGTNTEAFF. CDR3 bases: TGTGCCAGCAGGGCTCTAACAGGGACGAACACTGAAGCTTTCTTT.

This chain links TRBV30 with TRBJ2-3, with a weak D call TRBD2 (6 bases). The germline CDR1 and CDR2 sequences are GTSNPN and SVGIG (reference sequence). Trimming removed 2 bases from V and 0 bases from J, with 15 bases in between. The CDR3 covers 16 residues. In DNA, the CDR3 is TGTGCCTGGAGTTTCTATGTAGCGGAAAGCACAGATACGCAGTATTTT. Amino acid sequence: CAWSFYVAESTDTQYF.

The V call is TRBV4-1, the J call TRBJ2-7, with D possibly being TRBD1 (6 bases). The CDR3 is 16 amino acids. Trimming took 3 bases from V and 1 from J, leaving 16 bases between them. The germline V gene has CDR1 MGHRA and CDR2 YSYEKL. The DNA of the CDR3 is TGCGCCAGCAGCCACTTCTCAGGGGCCAGGTCCTACGAGCAGTACTTC. Its translation: CASSHFSGARSYEQYF.

The rearrangement uses TRBV6-2 or TRBV6-3 and TRBJ1-2; 8 nucleotides line up with TRBD1. This CDR3 contains 14 residues. In germline, CDR1 is MNHEY, CDR2 SVGEGT. The V segment lost 6 bases and the J segment 3 bases; nucleotides outside the gene matches: 6. The CDR3 DNA reads as TGTGCCAGCAGCCGGACAGGGAGGCACTATGGCTACACCTTC. Protein product: CASSRTGRHYGYTF.

The J gene is TRBJ1-5, the V gene TRBV28, with no clear D. In germline, CDR1 is MDHEN, CDR2 SYDVKM. CDR3 size: 13 residues. Trimming cost V 7 bases and J 2 bases, with 9 bases left between them. DNA of the CDR3: TGTGCCAGCAAAAGTATGGGCAATCAGCCCCAGCATTTT. Encoded protein: CASKSMGNQPQHF.

This clonotype has at least ten counts. V and J are TRBV20-1 and TRBJ1-1, with D unclear. Per the germline V gene, CDR1 is DFQATT and CDR2 is SNEGSKA (reference sequence). The CDR3 sequence is 11 residues long. V was trimmed by 6 bases and J by 10 bases, leaving 15 bases between them. CDR3 nucleotides: TGCAGTGCCCAGACGGGGATCGGAGCTTTCTTT. This translates into CSAQTGIGAFF.

This clonotype was observed at least ten times. The rearrangement uses TRBV12-3 or TRBV12-4 and TRBJ1-1; no definite D call. The CDR3 extends over 13 amino acids. V lost 5 bases to trimming and J lost 4 bases, with 11 bases between them. CDR3 sequence (DNA): TGTGCCAGCAGTACACACCCGAGCACTGAAGCTTTCTTT. Its protein is CASSTHPSTEAFF.

This clonotype has a count of ten or more. The chain links TRBV7-6 to TRBJ2-2; D uncertain. This CDR3 comprises 15 residues. The V end lost 5 bases, the J end lost 6 bases, and 16 bases lay between the germline ends. Germline CDR1 and CDR2: SGHVS and FNYEAQ. The CDR3: CASSNTPVGAGELFF. Here the CDR3 DNA reads TGTGCCAGCAGCAATACCCCGGTGGGTGCCGGGGAGCTGTTTTTT.

This clonotype came up many times. CDR3 bases: TGCAGCGTCACGGACAGGGGCGAGCAGTACTTC. Its translation: CSVTDRGEQYF. The rearrangement links TRBV29-1 to TRBJ2-7, with 9 bases lining up with TRBD1. Germline V gene lookup returns CDR1 SQVTM and CDR2 ANQGSEA. The CDR3 has 11 amino acids. The V and J ends lost 6 bases and 6 bases, in that order; junction bases with no gene match: 3.

Only a few counts were recorded for this clonotype. This chain uses TRBV12-3 or TRBV12-4 with TRBJ1-5; D is possibly TRBD1 (5 bases). CDR3 length equals 16 residues. V was clipped by 0 bases and J by 4 bases, with 13 bases between them. The CDR3 here is CASSLAPGTGNQPQHF. CDR3 DNA: TGTGCCAGCAGTTTAGCCCCGGGGACTGGTAATCAGCCCCAGCATTTT.

CDR3 amino acids: CATLLGATGVPYEQYF. The CDR3 DNA reads as TGTGCCACCTTATTGGGGGCGACGGGAGTACCCTACGAGCAGTACTTC. This sequence joins TRBV10-3 and TRBJ2-7, with D perhaps assigned TRBD1 or TRBD2 (6 bases each). Germline V gene sequence: CDR1 ENHRY, CDR2 SYGVKD. This CDR3 has 16 amino acids. V was trimmed by 10 bases and J by 2 bases, leaving 24 bases between them.

This clonotype was observed at least ten times. This chain uses TRBV6-4 with TRBJ2-7; TRBD2 agrees at 9 bases. The V gene end was trimmed by 8 bases and the J gene end by 5 bases; junction bases not matched to a gene: 28. Germline V lookup: CDR1 MRHNA, CDR2 SNTAGT. The CDR3 contains 20 residues. The CDR3 nucleotides read TGTGCCAGCTATTACAACCCAAAAACGTCATTTGGGCTAGCGGGACACGAGCAGTACTTC. Translating gives CASYYNPKTSFGLAGHEQYF.

In its sample, this clonotype was seen many times. For the CDR3, the DNA is TGTGCCAGCAGCCCCAATCAGGGGTTAGGCGAGACCCAGTACTTC. Translating it yields CASSPNQGLGETQYF. The gene calls are TRBV7-2 and TRBJ2-5, with a possible D match to TRBD1 (6 bases). In germline, CDR1 is SGHTA, CDR2 FQGNSA. Trimming left V 5 bases short and J 5 bases short, with 18 bases between. This CDR3 comprises 15 residues. Variable domain in full (rest from reference TRBV7-2 and TRBJ2-5): GAGVSQSPSNKVTEKGKDVELRCDPISGHTALYWYRQSLGQGLEFLIYFQGNSAPDKSGLPSDRFSAERTGGSVSTLTIQRTQQEDSAVYLCASSPNQGLGETQYFGPGTRLLVL.

The chain uses TRBV19 and TRBJ1-1, with D hard to call. The CDR3 covers 16 residues. The germline CDR1 and CDR2 sequences are LNHDA and SQIVND (reference sequence). Trimming left V 3 bases short and J 2 bases short, with 16 bases between. The CDR3 is CASSMSGVRPNTEAFF. DNA of the CDR3: TGTGCCAGTAGTATGTCCGGGGTTCGTCCCAACACTGAAGCTTTCTTT. The variable domain in full, completed from reference TRBV19 and TRBJ1-1, reads DGGITQSPKYLFRKEGQNVTLSCEQNLNHDAMYWYRQDPGQGLRLIYYSQIVNDFQKGDIAEGYSVSREKKESFPLTVTSAQKNPTAFYLCASSMSGVRPNTEAFFGQGTRLTVV.

The CDR3 coding sequence is TGTGCCAGCAGTTTATCTGGGGCGGGAGGTAGAACCGGGGAGCTGTTTTTT. Encoded protein: CASSLSGAGGRTGELFF. The chain carries TRBV27 and TRBJ2-2; 8 positions match TRBD2. This CDR3 is built from 17 residues. CDR1 is MNHEY, CDR2 SMNVEV, per germline (reference sequence). V was clipped by 0 bases and J by 5 bases; unmatched bases: 8.